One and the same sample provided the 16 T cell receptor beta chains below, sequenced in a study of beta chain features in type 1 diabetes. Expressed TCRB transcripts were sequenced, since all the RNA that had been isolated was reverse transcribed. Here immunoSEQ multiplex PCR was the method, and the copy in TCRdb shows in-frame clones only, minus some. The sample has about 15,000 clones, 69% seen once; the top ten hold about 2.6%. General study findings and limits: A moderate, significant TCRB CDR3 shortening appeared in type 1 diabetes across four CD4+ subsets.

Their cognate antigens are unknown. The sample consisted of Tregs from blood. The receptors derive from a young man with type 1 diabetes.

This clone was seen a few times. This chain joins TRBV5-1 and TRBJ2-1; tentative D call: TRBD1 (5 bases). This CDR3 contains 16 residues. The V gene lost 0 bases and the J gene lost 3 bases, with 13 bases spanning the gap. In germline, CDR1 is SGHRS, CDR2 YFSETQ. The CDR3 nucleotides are TGCGCCAGCAGCTTGGTGGTGACAGCAAACTACAATGAGCAGTTCTTC. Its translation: CASSLVVTANYNEQFF. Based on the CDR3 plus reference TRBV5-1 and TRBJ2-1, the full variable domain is KAGVTQTPRYLIKTRGQQVTLSCSPISGHRSVSWYQQTPGQGLQFLFEYFSETQRNKGNFPGRFSGRQFSNSRSEMNVSTLELGDSALYLCASSLVVTANYNEQFFGPGTRLTVL.

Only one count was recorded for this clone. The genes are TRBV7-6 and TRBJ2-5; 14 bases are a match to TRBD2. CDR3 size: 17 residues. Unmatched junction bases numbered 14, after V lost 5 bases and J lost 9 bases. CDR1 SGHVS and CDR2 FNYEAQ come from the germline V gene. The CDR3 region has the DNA TGTGCCAGCAGCGACGGGACTAGCGGGAGTAATACAAGGGCCCAGTACTTC. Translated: CASSDGTSGSNTRAQYF.

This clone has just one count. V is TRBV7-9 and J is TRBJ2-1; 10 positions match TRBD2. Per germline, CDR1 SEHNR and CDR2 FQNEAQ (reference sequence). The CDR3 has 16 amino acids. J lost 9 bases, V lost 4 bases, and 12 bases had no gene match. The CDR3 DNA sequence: TGTGCCAGCAGCTCGCTTCTAGCGGGAGTTCTCCTTGAGCAGTTCTTC. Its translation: CASSSLLAGVLLEQFF.

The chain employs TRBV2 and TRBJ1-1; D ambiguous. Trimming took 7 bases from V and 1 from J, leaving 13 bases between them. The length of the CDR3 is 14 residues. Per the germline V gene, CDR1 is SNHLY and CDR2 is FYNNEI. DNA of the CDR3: TGTGCCAGCATCGCGCGGGAGGGGAACACTGAAGCTTTCTTT. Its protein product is CASIAREGNTEAFF.

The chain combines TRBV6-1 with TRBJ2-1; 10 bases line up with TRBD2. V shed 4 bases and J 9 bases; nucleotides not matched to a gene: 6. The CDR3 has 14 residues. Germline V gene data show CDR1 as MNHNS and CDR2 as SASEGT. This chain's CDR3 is CASSASGGAGEQFF. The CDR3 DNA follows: TGTGCCAGCAGTGCCAGCGGGGGGGCAGGTGAGCAGTTCTTC.

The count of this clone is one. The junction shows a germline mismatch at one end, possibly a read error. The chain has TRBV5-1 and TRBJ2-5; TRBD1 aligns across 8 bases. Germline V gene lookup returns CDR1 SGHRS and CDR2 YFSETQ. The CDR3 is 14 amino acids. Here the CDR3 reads CASSYGQGFGTQYF. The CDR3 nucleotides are TGTGCCAGCAGCTATGGACAGGGCTTTGGGACCCAGTACTTC.

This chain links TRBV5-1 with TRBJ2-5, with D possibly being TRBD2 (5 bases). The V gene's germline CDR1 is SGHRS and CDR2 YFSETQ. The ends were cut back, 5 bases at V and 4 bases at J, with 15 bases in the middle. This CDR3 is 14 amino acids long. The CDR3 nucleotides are TGCGCCAGCAGTCTGGACGGGGTAATAGAGACCCAGTACTTC. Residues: CASSLDGVIETQYF. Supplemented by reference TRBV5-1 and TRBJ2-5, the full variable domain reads KAGVTQTPRYLIKTRGQQVTLSCSPISGHRSVSWYQQTPGQGLQFLFEYFSETQRNKGNFPGRFSGRQFSNSRSEMNVSTLELGDSALYLCASSLDGVIETQYFGPGTRLLVL.

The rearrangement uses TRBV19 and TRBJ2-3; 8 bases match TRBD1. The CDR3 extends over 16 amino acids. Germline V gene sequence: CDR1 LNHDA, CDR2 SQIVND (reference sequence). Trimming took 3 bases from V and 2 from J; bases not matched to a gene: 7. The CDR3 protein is CASSIRGQGFTDTQYF. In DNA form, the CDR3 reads TGTGCCAGTAGTATCAGAGGACAGGGCTTCACAGATACGCAGTATTTT. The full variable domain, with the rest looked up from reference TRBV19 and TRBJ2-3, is DGGITQSPKYLFRKEGQNVTLSCEQNLNHDAMYWYRQDPGQGLRLIYYSQIVNDFQKGDIAEGYSVSREKKESFPLTVTSAQKNPTAFYLCASSIRGQGFTDTQYFGPGTRLTVL.

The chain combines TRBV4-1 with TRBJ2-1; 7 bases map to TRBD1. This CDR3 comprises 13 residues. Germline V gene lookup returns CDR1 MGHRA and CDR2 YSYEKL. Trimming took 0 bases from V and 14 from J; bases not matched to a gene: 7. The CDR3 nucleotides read TGCGCCAGCAGCCAAGACACAGGGGTGAGCGAGTTCTTC. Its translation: CASSQDTGVSEFF.

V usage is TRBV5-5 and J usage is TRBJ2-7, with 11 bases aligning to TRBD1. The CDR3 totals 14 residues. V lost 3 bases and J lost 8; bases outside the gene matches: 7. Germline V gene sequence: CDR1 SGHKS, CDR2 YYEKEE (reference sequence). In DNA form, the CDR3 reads TGTGCCAGCAGCTCCCGGGACAGGGGGGACAAGCAGTACTTC. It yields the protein CASSSRDRGDKQYF.

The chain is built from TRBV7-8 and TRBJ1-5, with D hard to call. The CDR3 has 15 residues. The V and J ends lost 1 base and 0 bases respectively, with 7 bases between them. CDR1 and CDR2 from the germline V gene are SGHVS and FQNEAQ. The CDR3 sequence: CASSLGAGSNQPQHF. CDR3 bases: TGTGCCAGCAGCTTAGGGGCAGGTAGCAATCAGCCCCAGCATTTT.

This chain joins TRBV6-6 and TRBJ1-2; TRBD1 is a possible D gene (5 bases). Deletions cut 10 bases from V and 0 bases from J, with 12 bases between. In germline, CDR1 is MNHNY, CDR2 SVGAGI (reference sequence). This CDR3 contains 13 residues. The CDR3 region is CATMTDSNYGYTF. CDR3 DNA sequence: TGTGCCACCATGACAGACTCTAACTATGGCTACACCTTC.

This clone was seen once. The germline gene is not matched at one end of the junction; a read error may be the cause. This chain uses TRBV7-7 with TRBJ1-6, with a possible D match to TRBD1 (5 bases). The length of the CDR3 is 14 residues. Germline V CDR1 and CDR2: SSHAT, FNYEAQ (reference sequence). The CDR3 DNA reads TGTGCTAGCAGCACGGAGGAGGGGAATTCACCCCTCCACTTT. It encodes CASSTEEGNSPLHF.

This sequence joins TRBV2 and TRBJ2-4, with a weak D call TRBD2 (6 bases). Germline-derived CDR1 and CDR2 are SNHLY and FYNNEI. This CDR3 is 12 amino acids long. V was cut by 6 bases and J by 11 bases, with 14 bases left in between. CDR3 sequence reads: CASSPRGDFQYF. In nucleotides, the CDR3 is TGTGCCAGCAGCCCCCGAGGGGACTTTCAGTACTTC.

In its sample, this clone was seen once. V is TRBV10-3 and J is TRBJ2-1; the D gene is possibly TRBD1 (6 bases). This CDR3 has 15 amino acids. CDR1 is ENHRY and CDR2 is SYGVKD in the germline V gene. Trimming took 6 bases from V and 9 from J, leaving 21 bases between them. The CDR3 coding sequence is TGTGCCATCAGCCAAGTCACGTCAGGGGACGGTGAGCAGTTCTTC. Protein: CAISQVTSGDGEQFF.

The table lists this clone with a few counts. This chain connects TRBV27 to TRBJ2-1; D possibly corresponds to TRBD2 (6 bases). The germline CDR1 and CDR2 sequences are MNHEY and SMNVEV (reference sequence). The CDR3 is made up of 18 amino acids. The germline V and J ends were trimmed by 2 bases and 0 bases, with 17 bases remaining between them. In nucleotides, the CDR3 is TGTGCCAGCAGTTTAACGGGGAGGCGGGCGGGCTCCTACAATGAGCAGTTCTTC. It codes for CASSLTGRRAGSYNEQFF.